Each of the 11 T cell receptor beta chains below was sequenced from the same sample in a study of CD8+ T cells in alopecia areata. It was cDNA, reverse transcribed from extracted RNA, that served as the sequencing template. TCRdb's copy holds only in-frame clones and misses some; the assay was immunoSEQ multiplex PCR. The table has approximately 180,000 clones, just under 60% seen once; the top ten hold about 14%. The sequencing used CD4+ T cells sorted from blood, collected at week 0. These receptors all come from a human donor with alopecia areata.

The rearrangement joins TRBV14 to TRBJ2-4; D possibly uses TRBD1 or TRBD2 (5 bases each). This CDR3 region has 18 residues. Germline values: CDR1 SGHDN, CDR2 FVKESK. With 5 bases removed from V and 2 bases from J, the gap between germline ends came to 22 bases. The CDR3 is CASSLEVTGGRTKNIQYF. In DNA form, the CDR3 reads TGTGCCAGCAGCTTAGAGGTCACAGGAGGTCGAACCAAAAACATTCAGTACTTC.

V and J are TRBV7-9 and TRBJ1-1, with D unresolved. Germline V lookup: CDR1 SEHNR, CDR2 FQNEAQ (reference sequence). CDR3 length: 14 residues. Trimming removed 0 bases at V and 1 base at J, with 6 bases between. The CDR3 nucleotides read TGTGCCAGCAGCTTAGCGCACAAGAACACTGAAGCTTTCTTT. It translates to CASSLAHKNTEAFF.

This clone occurred once. The chain combines TRBV29-1 with TRBJ1-1; D is ambiguous. Germline CDR1 SQVTM, CDR2 ANQGSEA. The CDR3 has 10 residues. The V end was cut by 3 bases, the J end by 6 bases, with 5 bases between. In DNA, the CDR3 is TGCAGCGTTGACCCGGCTGAAGCTTTCTTT. This codes for CSVDPAEAFF.

The chain couples TRBV27 to TRBJ1-6; 9 bases line up with TRBD1. The CDR3 runs to 18 residues. Per the germline V gene, CDR1 is MNHEY and CDR2 is SMNVEV (reference sequence). Trimming cost V 2 bases and J 9 bases; bases outside gene matches: 14. The CDR3 DNA sequence: TGTGCCAGCAGTTTAGCCCCCCCCGGGGACAGGGTGATTTCACCCCTCCACTTT. Amino acid sequence: CASSLAPPGDRVISPLHF.

The chain uses TRBV30 and TRBJ1-2; D ambiguous. Germline CDR1 and CDR2: GTSNPN and SVGIG (reference sequence). The CDR3 spans 13 residues. Trimming removed 1 base at V and 0 bases at J, with 6 bases between. The CDR3: CAWSADPNYGYTF. The DNA of the CDR3 is TGTGCCTGGAGTGCGGACCCTAACTATGGCTACACCTTC.

The chain uses TRBV25-1 and TRBJ2-1; tentative D call: TRBD1 (6 bases). Germline CDR1 MGHDK, CDR2 SYGVNS. This CDR3 comprises 14 residues. With 6 bases removed from V and 4 bases from J, the gap between germline ends came to 13 bases. In nucleotides, the CDR3 is TGTGCCAGCAGGGAGACAGGAAAATACAATGAGCAGTTCTTC. Translation: CASRETGKYNEQFF.

The chain carries TRBV10-3 and TRBJ2-3, with a possible D match to TRBD2 (6 bases). V lost 5 bases, J lost 3 bases, and 9 bases lay in between. From germline, CDR1 is ENHRY and CDR2 SYGVKD. This CDR3 has 13 amino acids. The CDR3 sequence is CAISIAGTDTQYF. The CDR3 DNA reads TGTGCCATCAGTATCGCGGGGACAGATACGCAGTATTTT.

The chain has TRBV4-2 and TRBJ1-1; D is perhaps TRBD1 (5 bases). The CDR3 is 14 residues long. CDR1 LGHNA and CDR2 YNFKEQ come from the germline V gene. V lost 0 bases to trimming and J lost 3 bases, with 8 bases between them. The CDR3: CASSQDWGYTEAFF. CDR3 nucleotide sequence: TGTGCCAGCAGCCAAGATTGGGGGTACACTGAAGCTTTCTTT.

The chain is built from TRBV19 and TRBJ1-5, with D unresolved. This CDR3 is built from 12 residues. The germline V gene encodes CDR1 LNHDA and CDR2 SQIVND (reference sequence). Deletions cut 3 bases from V and 5 bases from J, with 5 bases between. The CDR3 bases are TGTGCCAGTAGTATGAGGGATCAGCCCCAGCATTTT. As protein: CASSMRDQPQHF.

The chain joins TRBV6-6 to TRBJ1-2; D possibly corresponds to TRBD1 (5 bases). The CDR3 runs 12 residues. With 7 bases removed from V and 6 bases from J, the gap between germline ends came to 12 bases. The germline gives CDR1 MNHNY, CDR2 SVGAGI (reference sequence). Here the CDR3 reads CASTREAHGYTF. The CDR3 region has the DNA TGTGCCAGCACCAGGGAGGCGCATGGCTACACCTTC.

The gene calls are TRBV7-9 and TRBJ2-3; 9 bases agree with TRBD1. Losses at the gene ends were 4 bases for V and 6 bases for J; bases not matched to a gene: 5. CDR1 is SEHNR, CDR2 FQNEAQ, per germline (reference sequence). CDR3 length: 14 amino acids. The CDR3 region is CASSSQGARDTQYF. CDR3 sequence (DNA): TGTGCCAGCAGCTCACAGGGGGCGAGGGATACGCAGTATTTT.